These 21 T cell receptor beta chains share one sample of origin, sequenced in a study of blood T cell repertoires in COVID-19. Sequencing used immunoSEQ multiplex PCR; TCRdb keeps in-frame clones, though not all of them. This sample carries about 72,000 clones, more than 75% of them seen once, and the ten largest clones take roughly a tenth. Sequences were obtained from peripheral blood. Receptors originate from a man between 65 and 85 years old with active or convalescent COVID-19.

J is TRBJ2-7 and V is TRBV5-1; TRBD1 matches at 7 bases. This CDR3 has 17 residues. Germline CDR1 and CDR2: SGHRS and YFSETQ. With V trimmed by 4 bases and J by 0 bases, 13 bases remained unmatched. This CDR3 is CASSTGAPGTDSYEQYF. CDR3 coding DNA: TGCGCCAGCAGCACGGGTGCCCCCGGGACAGACTCCTACGAGCAGTACTTC.

This rearrangement joins TRBV3-1 (or the pseudogene TRBV3-2) to TRBJ1-1; 7 bases align to TRBD1. CDR1 is LGHDT and CDR2 is YNNKEL in the germline V gene (reference sequence). The CDR3 is 14 residues long. J was trimmed by 4 bases and V by 3 bases; bases with no gene match: 5. In DNA form, the CDR3 reads TGTGCCAGCAGCCACAAGACAGGGACCACTGAAGCTTTCTTT. It encodes CASSHKTGTTEAFF.

This sequence joins TRBV19 and TRBJ1-5; D is unclear. The length of the CDR3 is 20 residues. V was clipped by 1 base and J by 2 bases, with 24 bases between them. Germline lookup yields CDR1 LNHDA and CDR2 SQIVND (reference sequence). CDR3 DNA: TGTGCCAGTAGTATAGCCGGCAGGAGGTCCCCCTACTATGGCAATCAGCCCCAGCATTTT. Translating it yields CASSIAGRRSPYYGNQPQHF.

The gene calls are TRBV6-5 and TRBJ1-6; 9 bases map to TRBD1. The V gene's germline CDR1 is MNHEY and CDR2 SVGAGI. The CDR3 covers 16 residues. Trimming at V came to 0 bases and at J to 6 bases, leaving 3 bases not matched to a gene. This CDR3 reads CASSYSTGQGNSPLHF. CDR3 DNA sequence: TGTGCCAGCAGTTACTCGACGGGACAGGGTAATTCACCCCTCCACTTT.

This sequence joins TRBV19 and TRBJ2-5; D gene unclear. CDR3 length: 15 amino acids. V lost 6 bases, J lost 2 bases, and 16 bases lay in between. In germline, CDR1 is LNHDA, CDR2 SQIVND (reference sequence). CDR3 loop: CASSRLEAKQETQYF. For the CDR3, the DNA is TGTGCCAGTAGCCGCTTAGAGGCGAAACAAGAGACCCAGTACTTC.

V and J are TRBV4-2 and TRBJ2-5; 7 bases agree with TRBD2. The CDR3 consists of 15 residues. The V gene end was trimmed by 4 bases and the J gene end by 0 bases; junction bases not matched to a gene: 5. The V gene's germline CDR1 is LGHNA and CDR2 YNFKEQ. CDR3 nucleotide sequence: TGTGCCAGCAGCCGCCTCCTAGCGGACCAAGAGACCCAGTACTTC. Translated, it gives CASSRLLADQETQYF.

This chain links TRBV27 with TRBJ2-3; 12 bases are shared with TRBD1. Germline lookup yields CDR1 MNHEY and CDR2 SMNVEV (reference sequence). The CDR3 contains 17 residues. J lost 4 bases, V lost 0 bases, and 5 bases had no gene match. The CDR3 region is CASSLSGTGGSPDTQYF. The CDR3 DNA follows: TGTGCCAGCAGTTTATCTGGGACAGGGGGCTCACCAGATACGCAGTATTTT.

This chain uses TRBV15 with TRBJ1-5; D gene unclear. The V gene's germline CDR1 is LNHNV and CDR2 YYDKDF (reference sequence). The CDR3 covers 13 residues. Between the trimmed V and J ends, which lost 3 bases and 2 bases, there was a span of 5 bases. CDR3 loop: CATSRERNQPQHF. CDR3 coding DNA: TGTGCCACCAGCAGGGAGCGCAATCAGCCCCAGCATTTT. Filled out from reference TRBV15 and TRBJ1-5, the complete variable domain reads DAMVIQNPRYQVTQFGKPVTLSCSQTLNHNVMYWYQQKSSQAPKLLFHYYDKDFNNEADTPDNFQSRRPNTSFCFLDIRSPGLGDTAMYLCATSRERNQPQHFGDGTRLSIL.

V gene TRBV30 combines with J gene TRBJ2-1; possibly TRBD2 for D (6 bases). Germline CDR1 is GTSNPN and CDR2 is SVGIG (reference sequence). The CDR3 is made up of 14 amino acids. Trimming took off 0 bases at V and 6 bases at J, with 12 bases between the two ends. CDR3 DNA: TGTGCCTGGAGTGTCTTTCCGGGACTCAATGAGCAGTTCTTC. Translating gives CAWSVFPGLNEQFF.

This chain connects TRBV12-3 or TRBV12-4 to TRBJ1-2; D might be TRBD1 (5 bases). The V end lost 5 bases, the J end lost 8 bases, and 15 bases lay between the germline ends. This CDR3 comprises 13 residues. The DNA of the CDR3 is TGTGCCAGCAGTAGGACGGACACCTACGGCTACACCTTC. Translating it yields CASSRTDTYGYTF.

CDR3 nucleotide sequence: TGTGCCAGCAGTTACAGGGAGGGGCCAGATACGCAGTATTTT. Protein: CASSYREGPDTQYF. The J gene is TRBJ2-3, the V gene TRBV6-5, with 7 bases matching TRBD2. The germline gives CDR1 MNHEY, CDR2 SVGAGI. Unmatched junction bases numbered 3, after V lost 2 bases and J lost 4 bases. CDR3 size: 14 residues.

V and J are TRBV7-2 and TRBJ1-6; TRBD1 might be the D (5 bases). Looked up from germline, CDR1 is SGHTA and CDR2 is FQGNSA. The CDR3 loop spans 13 amino acids. Trimming took 2 bases from V and 8 from J, leaving 7 bases between them. CDR3 nucleotide sequence: TGTGCCAGCAGCTTATGGGGGGATTCACCCCTCCACTTT. Translated, it gives CASSLWGDSPLHF.

The chain combines TRBV19 with TRBJ2-4, with D possibly matching TRBD1 (5 bases). The germline V gene encodes CDR1 LNHDA and CDR2 SQIVND (reference sequence). The CDR3 runs 17 residues. V lost 0 bases to trimming and J lost 0 bases, with 12 bases between them. The CDR3 bases are TGTGCCAGTAGTATAGACCCCCCAGGGCTAGCCAAAAACATTCAGTACTTC. Its protein is CASSIDPPGLAKNIQYF. Looking up the rest from reference TRBV19 and TRBJ2-4 gives the full variable domain: DGGITQSPKYLFRKEGQNVTLSCEQNLNHDAMYWYRQDPGQGLRLIYYSQIVNDFQKGDIAEGYSVSREKKESFPLTVTSAQKNPTAFYLCASSIDPPGLAKNIQYFGAGTRLSVL.

J is TRBJ2-7 and V is TRBV6-2 or TRBV6-3; TRBD2 agrees at 8 bases. The CDR3 loop spans 13 amino acids. The V gene's germline CDR1 is MNHEY and CDR2 SVGEGT. V gave up 2 bases and J gave up 6 bases; unmatched junction bases: 3. CDR3 in amino acids: CASSYDGRGEQYF. Written as DNA, the CDR3 is TGTGCCAGCAGTTACGACGGGAGGGGCGAGCAGTACTTC.

V gene TRBV4-2 combines with J gene TRBJ1-6; TRBD1 agrees at 8 bases. Germline CDR1 reads LGHNA; CDR2 reads YNFKEQ. V lost 2 bases, J lost 14 bases, and 14 bases stayed unmatched. The CDR3 is made up of 16 amino acids. The CDR3 DNA is TGTGCCAGCAGCCAATTCAGGGGGCCGCTGGGGAGAACCCTCCACTTT. Its translation is CASSQFRGPLGRTLHF.

The V call is TRBV6-1, the J call TRBJ1-2; 8 nucleotides agree with TRBD1. The length of the CDR3 is 16 residues. Germline values: CDR1 MNHNS, CDR2 SASEGT. Trimming at V came to 4 bases and at J to 4 bases, leaving 11 bases not matched to a gene. The CDR3 loop is CASSAGGDQAPYGYTF. The CDR3 DNA is TGTGCCAGCAGTGCAGGGGGCGATCAGGCTCCCTATGGCTACACCTTC.

The chain couples TRBV6-4 to TRBJ1-2; no clear D. Germline V gene lookup returns CDR1 MRHNA and CDR2 SNTAGT. The CDR3 loop spans 13 amino acids. Trimming cost V 3 bases and J 4 bases, with 9 bases left between them. CDR3 nucleotides: TGTGCCAGCAGTGAGACACCAACCTATGGCTACACCTTC. It yields the protein CASSETPTYGYTF.

The chain is built from TRBV20-1 and TRBJ1-1; 8 nucleotides align to TRBD1. The CDR3 is made up of 14 amino acids. V lost 3 bases, J lost 4 bases, and 7 bases stayed unmatched. CDR1 and CDR2 (germline): DFQATT, SNEGSKA (reference sequence). The CDR3 loop is CSASWAGGSTEAFF. The CDR3 DNA is TGCAGTGCTAGTTGGGCAGGGGGCTCCACTGAAGCTTTCTTT.

The chain joins TRBV11-2 to TRBJ1-6; tentatively, D is TRBD1 (5 bases). V was trimmed by 4 bases and J by 5 bases, leaving 12 bases between them. CDR3 length: 15 amino acids. CDR1 is SGHAT, CDR2 FQNNGV, per germline. The CDR3 reads CASSSPGADNSPLHF. Written as DNA, the CDR3 is TGTGCCAGCAGCTCCCCTGGGGCGGATAATTCACCCCTCCACTTT.

V usage is TRBV29-1 and J usage is TRBJ2-3, with no clear D. V lost 3 bases and J lost 5, with 12 bases in between. CDR3 length: 13 amino acids. Germline V gene lookup returns CDR1 SQVTM and CDR2 ANQGSEA. CDR3 coding DNA: TGCAGCGTTGATCTCCAGGATCGAGATACGCAGTATTTT. This translates into CSVDLQDRDTQYF.

The V gene is TRBV29-1, the J gene TRBJ2-2; D call uncertain. Trimming took off 5 bases at V and 1 base at J, with 8 bases between the two ends. From germline, CDR1 is SQVTM and CDR2 ANQGSEA. CDR3 length: 13 amino acids. This CDR3 reads CSVTVGNTGELFF. The CDR3 DNA sequence: TGCAGCGTTACCGTCGGGAACACCGGGGAGCTGTTTTTT.